This T cell receptor (beta chain) comes out of a study of low-dose radiotherapy and immunotherapy resistance in tumors. As for the study in general: Fractions of 1 Gy went to Cohort 2 every two weeks, for 13 Gy over 26 weeks. Patients received cyclophosphamide 200 mg/m2 intravenously every two weeks, the day before radiation-immunotherapy.

The germline V gene encodes CDR1 SNHLY and CDR2 FYNNEI. This CDR3 comprises 14 residues. Deletions cut 8 bases from V and 1 base from J, with 15 bases between. TRAV- and TRBV-specific primers were used for first-strand cDNA, which covered alpha and beta chains. The authors amplified TCRs for approximately 20 PCR cycles with a constant-region primer and a V-primer adapter. TCRdb fed the reads into MiXCR, producing one record per CDR3 protein. The sample yields 100,000 or so distinct CDR3 sequences, less than 25% seen once. This clonotype was picked up many times. Sample time point: after trial treatment. The sample's treatment: LDRT plus nivolumab, ipilimumab, low-dose cyclophosphamide and aspirin (RACIN trial). The donors' regimen was nivolumab, ipilimumab, aspirin, low-dose cyclophosphamide and low-dose radiotherapy. Eligibility was restricted to patients presenting with advanced solid tumors that lacked tumor-infiltrating lymphocytes.

The sequence was collected from a male donor with prostate cancer. The chain is built from TRBV2 and TRBJ2-7; D call uncertain. The sample here was PBMCs, taken after low-dose radiotherapy plus immunotherapy. The DNA for the CDR3 is TGTGCCAGCCGAACCGGGTCCTTATCCTACGAGCAGTACTTC. It encodes CASRTGSLSYEQYF.